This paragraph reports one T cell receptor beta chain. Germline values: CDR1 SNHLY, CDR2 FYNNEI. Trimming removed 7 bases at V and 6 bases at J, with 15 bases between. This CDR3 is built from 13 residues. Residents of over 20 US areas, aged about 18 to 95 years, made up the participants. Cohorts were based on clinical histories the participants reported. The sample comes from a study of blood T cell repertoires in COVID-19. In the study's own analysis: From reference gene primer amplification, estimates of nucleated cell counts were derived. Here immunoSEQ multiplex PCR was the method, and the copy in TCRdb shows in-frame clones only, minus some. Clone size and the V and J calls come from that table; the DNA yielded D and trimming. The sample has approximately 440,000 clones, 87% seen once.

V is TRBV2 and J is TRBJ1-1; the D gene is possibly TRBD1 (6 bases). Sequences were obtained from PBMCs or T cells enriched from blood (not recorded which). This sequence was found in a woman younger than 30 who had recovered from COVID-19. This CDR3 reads CASTRGGGSEAFF. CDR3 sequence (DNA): TGTGCCAGCACTAGAGGGGGTGGATCTGAAGCTTTCTTT.